Listed here are 12 T cell receptor beta chains from one sample, sequenced in a study of T cells of healthy individuals (dated by TCRdb to about 2018). The library came from 5' RACE. TCRdb records Illumina MiSeq as the sequencer. TCRdb cleaned the public reads at Q25 with fastp, built clones with MiXCR and kept in-frame beta chains. Each CDR3 protein appears once, grouped with its most common genes and DNA. The sample yields 45,000 to 60,000 distinct CDR3 sequences; 14% to 15% were counted once. In total, the top ten clones hold 15% to 20% of the sample. The receptors stem from a human donor in good health.

J is TRBJ2-7 and V is TRBV3-1, with a weak D call TRBD2 (6 bases). CDR1 LGHDT and CDR2 YNNKEL come from the germline V gene (reference sequence). Trimming removed 1 base at V and 7 bases at J, with 11 bases between. The CDR3 contains 13 residues. The CDR3 sequence is CASSQVKEGEQYF. The CDR3 DNA is TGTGCCAGCAGCCAAGTTAAGGAGGGAGAGCAGTACTTC.

This clonotype was detected only a few times. The chain joins TRBV10-3 to TRBJ2-3, with D perhaps TRBD1 (5 bases). The CDR3 has 13 residues. The V and J ends lost 4 bases and 4 bases respectively, with 9 bases between them. Germline V gene lookup returns CDR1 ENHRY and CDR2 SYGVKD. This chain's CDR3 is CAISAQGADTQYF. The CDR3 DNA reads TGTGCCATCAGTGCGCAGGGCGCAGATACGCAGTATTTT.

This clonotype was picked up many times. The rearrangement links TRBV7-2 to TRBJ2-5; 13 bases fit TRBD2. The CDR3 loop spans 24 amino acids. CDR1 and CDR2 (germline): SGHTA, FQGNSA. After removal of 1 base from V and 5 bases from J, the junction contained 28 bases not matched to a gene. This CDR3 reads CASSLVRAGETSGRALLGEETQYF. The CDR3 bases are TGTGCCAGCAGCTTAGTACGGGCGGGCGAAACTAGCGGGAGGGCCCTCCTGGGAGAGGAGACCCAGTACTTC.

The rearrangement joins TRBV7-8 to TRBJ2-7, with D perhaps matching TRBD2 (6 bases). The germline CDR1 and CDR2 sequences are SGHVS and FQNEAQ. The CDR3 loop spans 13 amino acids. The V gene lost 5 bases and the J gene lost 6 bases, with 14 bases spanning the gap. CDR3 sequence (DNA): TGTGCCAGCAGCACCCTTCTGGGGGGCGAGCAGTACTTC. Translating it yields CASSTLLGGEQYF. Supplemented by reference TRBV7-8 and TRBJ2-7, the full variable domain reads GAGVSQSPRYKVAKRGQDVALRCDPISGHVSLFWYQQALGQGPEFLTYFQNEAQLDKSGLPSDRFFAERPEGSVSTLKIQRTQQEDSAVYLCASSTLLGGEQYFGPGTRLTVT.

This clonotype was counted at least ten times. The chain links TRBV7-9 to TRBJ2-1; D is uncertain. The CDR3 consists of 15 residues. Germline V CDR1 and CDR2: SEHNR, FQNEAQ (reference sequence). V dropped 8 bases and J dropped 0 bases, with 14 bases sitting between them. The CDR3 region has the DNA TGTGCCAGCCAGAGCACTCAACGCTCCTACAATGAGCAGTTCTTC. Protein: CASQSTQRSYNEQFF.

The chain carries TRBV4-1 and TRBJ1-5, with D possibly being TRBD1 (5 bases). V gave up 4 bases and J gave up 6 bases, with 13 bases separating them. CDR1 is MGHRA, CDR2 YSYEKL, per germline. The CDR3 spans 14 residues. The CDR3 region is CASSPQTVPQPQHF. For the CDR3, the DNA is TGCGCCAGCAGCCCGCAGACAGTTCCTCAGCCCCAGCATTTT.

This clonotype appeared many times. The chain carries TRBV20-1 and TRBJ2-1; D gene uncertain. This CDR3 has 11 amino acids. Trimming cost V 6 bases and J 4 bases, with 7 bases left between them. Germline V lookup: CDR1 DFQATT, CDR2 SNEGSKA (reference sequence). For the CDR3, the DNA is TGCAGTGCAAATAAGTACAATGAGCAGTTCTTC. It translates to CSANKYNEQFF.

This clonotype was seen repeatedly, ten times or more. V usage is TRBV6-5 and J usage is TRBJ2-2; 9 bases map to TRBD2. The V and J ends lost 2 bases and 5 bases, in that order; junction bases with no gene match: 6. Germline CDR1 MNHEY, CDR2 SVGAGI. This CDR3 region has 16 residues. For the CDR3, the DNA is TGTGCCAGCAGTTACGGAGCGGGGGGCCTGACCGGGGAGCTGTTTTTT. Encoded protein: CASSYGAGGLTGELFF.

The chain couples TRBV11-1 to TRBJ2-2, with D possibly called TRBD1 or TRBD2 (5 bases each). Germline CDR1 is SGHAT and CDR2 is FQDESV (reference sequence). V lost 4 bases and J 0 bases, leaving 6 bases between the germline ends. The CDR3 is 14 amino acids. Written as DNA, the CDR3 is TGTGCCAGCAGCTGGGACCCGAACACCGGGGAGCTGTTTTTT. Protein product: CASSWDPNTGELFF.

This clonotype has just a few counts. This may be a read error: a much more frequent sequence differs by one nucleotide. The chain carries TRBV18 and TRBJ1-2; D unclear. The CDR3 spans 15 residues. Germline values: CDR1 KGHSH, CDR2 LQKENI. The CDR3 DNA is TGTGCCAGCTCACCAGATCCCTCGACATTAGGCGGCTACAACTTC. Translated, it gives CASSPDPSTLGGYNF.

In its sample, this clonotype was seen many times. This chain uses TRBV5-5 with TRBJ2-3, with unresolved D. The V gene lost 4 bases and the J gene lost 2 bases, with 17 bases spanning the gap. Germline CDR1 SGHKS, CDR2 YYEKEE (reference sequence). The CDR3 consists of 16 residues. The CDR3 nucleotides read TGTGCCAGCAGCCGTCCCGAGGATTCCCCCACAGATACGCAGTATTTT. Protein product: CASSRPEDSPTDTQYF.

The sample holds many counts of this clonotype. The rearrangement joins TRBV2 to TRBJ2-1, with a weak D call TRBD1 (6 bases). The length of the CDR3 is 13 residues. V was trimmed by 3 bases and J by 10 bases, leaving 13 bases between them. Germline-derived CDR1 and CDR2 are SNHLY and FYNNEI. CDR3 loop: CASSEILRGEQFF. The CDR3 DNA reads TGTGCCAGCAGTGAGATTCTGAGGGGGGAGCAGTTCTTC.